This T cell receptor (beta chain) was identified in a study of blood T cells in healthy people across ages. For the second PCR, which ran for 7 to 11 cycles, a sample-barcoded 5' primer and a J-beta primer mix were used. TCRdb redid the calling of the 5' RACE reads with MiXCR, one entry per CDR3 protein. The data contain some 320,000 distinct CDR3 sequences, 25% to 30% of them seen just once; the ten biggest clones take up 29%. Trimming removed 7 bases from V and 4 bases from J; junction bases left unmatched: 8. There are 15 residues in the CDR3. Germline CDR1 SQVTM, CDR2 ANQGSEA. The sequencing sample was made of blood. The sequence was collected from a woman aged 70-85 years in good health. J is TRBJ2-2 and V is TRBV29-1; 11 bases are a match to TRBD2. As DNA, the CDR3 is TGCAGCGCATTACTAGCGGGAGCCACCACCGGGGAGCTGTTTTTT. It is translated as CSALLAGATTGELFF.